This passage covers 32 T cell receptor beta chains from one sample sequenced in a study of cytomegalovirus exposure and HLA in healthy donors. The PCR used 60 Vbeta and 13 Jbeta primers. Generated by immunoSEQ multiplex PCR, the TCRdb table keeps only in-frame clones and is missing some. In the table there are around 150,000 clones, around 72% of which are singletons. The specimen sequenced was PBMCs. These receptors were collected from a man aged 50 to 59 in good health and CMV-seropositive.

This chain joins TRBV5-1 and TRBJ1-5; TRBD1 aligns across 7 bases. Looked up from germline, CDR1 is SGHRS and CDR2 is YFSETQ. J gave up 0 bases and V 0 bases, and 9 bases lay outside the gene matches. CDR3 length equals 18 residues. The CDR3 DNA is TGCGCCAGCAGCTTGGCCCCGGGACAGCTAGATAGCAATCAGCCCCAGCATTTT. Residues: CASSLAPGQLDSNQPQHF.

This clone was observed a few times. The chain joins TRBV6-1 to TRBJ2-3; tentative D call: TRBD2 (7 bases). The CDR3 totals 18 residues. V gave up 1 base and J gave up 3 bases, with 20 bases separating them. Germline CDR1 reads MNHNS; CDR2 reads SASEGT. CDR3: CASSEDSPRGALTDTQYF. The CDR3 bases are TGTGCCAGCAGTGAAGACTCCCCCCGGGGGGCCTTGACAGATACGCAGTATTTT.

This clone has a single count. This chain uses TRBV19 with TRBJ2-7; TRBD2 matches 8 bases. J gave up 5 bases and V 3 bases, and 3 bases lay outside the gene matches. This CDR3 region has 13 residues. The germline CDR1 and CDR2 sequences are LNHDA and SQIVND (reference sequence). The CDR3 here is CASSIRGGDEQYF. CDR3 nucleotide sequence: TGTGCCAGTAGTATTCGGGGGGGGGACGAGCAGTACTTC.

This clone has only a few counts. J is TRBJ1-1 and V is TRBV19, with D unclear. V dropped 2 bases and J dropped 5 bases, with 9 bases sitting between them. The CDR3 runs 13 residues. Per the germline V gene, CDR1 is LNHDA and CDR2 is SQIVND (reference sequence). The CDR3 region has the DNA TGTGCCAGTAGTATAAAATTGAGAACTGAAGCTTTCTTT. It encodes CASSIKLRTEAFF.

The rearrangement uses TRBV28 and TRBJ1-2; D may be TRBD1 (6 bases). Germline V gene lookup returns CDR1 MDHEN and CDR2 SYDVKM. This CDR3 has 15 amino acids. Trimming took 4 bases from V and 2 from J, leaving 14 bases between them. The chain's CDR3 is CASSSTGRGNYGYTF. Written as DNA, the CDR3 is TGTGCCAGCAGTTCGACAGGTCGAGGAAACTATGGCTACACCTTC.

Written as DNA, the CDR3 is TGTGCCAGCAGCGATACGGGACAGGGCCGAATTGGAGGCTACACCTTC. Amino acids: CASSDTGQGRIGGYTF. The chain carries TRBV7-9 and TRBJ1-2; TRBD1 matches 9 bases. Looked up from germline, CDR1 is SEHNR and CDR2 is FQNEAQ (reference sequence). V lost 5 bases, J lost 8 bases, and 15 bases stayed unmatched. The CDR3 length is 16 residues.

This rearrangement joins TRBV10-3 to TRBJ2-5; 7 positions match TRBD2. CDR1 is ENHRY, CDR2 SYGVKD, per germline. The CDR3 contains 13 residues. The V and J ends lost 4 bases and 2 bases, in that order; junction bases with no gene match: 1. The CDR3 nucleotides read TGTGCCATCAGTGGGACTAGTCAAGAGACCCAGTACTTC. Residues: CAISGTSQETQYF.

The V and J genes are TRBV5-1 and TRBJ1-2; 7 nucleotides match TRBD1. V was pared by 4 bases and J by 4 bases, with 4 bases of the junction left unmatched. The CDR3 runs to 13 residues. The germline V gene has CDR1 SGHRS and CDR2 YFSETQ. Here the CDR3 DNA reads TGCGCCAGCAGCCCCAGGGACAGCTATGGCTACACCTTC. Encoded protein: CASSPRDSYGYTF. The entire variable domain, with the rest obtained from reference TRBV5-1 and TRBJ1-2, is as follows: KAGVTQTPRYLIKTRGQQVTLSCSPISGHRSVSWYQQTPGQGLQFLFEYFSETQRNKGNFPGRFSGRQFSNSRSEMNVSTLELGDSALYLCASSPRDSYGYTFGSGTRLTVV.

The J gene is TRBJ2-7, the V gene TRBV5-6; 8 nucleotides align to TRBD1. CDR1 SGHDT and CDR2 YYEEEE come from the germline V gene. With 3 bases clipped from V and 5 bases from J, the junction kept 4 bases outside the gene matches. The length of the CDR3 is 13 residues. The CDR3 sequence is CASSSDRVHEQYF. The CDR3 nucleotides read TGTGCCAGCAGCTCGGACAGGGTACACGAGCAGTACTTC.

This clone showed up just a few times. V usage is TRBV7-2 and J usage is TRBJ2-1, with D possibly being TRBD1 (6 bases). The CDR3 totals 15 residues. Per germline, CDR1 SGHTA and CDR2 FQGNSA. The germline V and J ends were trimmed by 5 bases and 7 bases, with 18 bases remaining between them. Here the CDR3 reads CASSPTAAQGNEQFF. CDR3 DNA sequence: TGTGCCAGCAGCCCTACAGCAGCCCAGGGGAATGAGCAGTTCTTC.

The genes are TRBV25-1 and TRBJ2-7; weak D call: TRBD1 (5 bases). This CDR3 spans 13 amino acids. The V and J ends lost 2 bases and 3 bases respectively, with 8 bases between them. The germline V gene encodes CDR1 MGHDK and CDR2 SYGVNS. This CDR3 reads CASSERGLYEQYF. The CDR3 DNA follows: TGTGCCAGCAGTGAAAGGGGCCTCTACGAGCAGTACTTC.

J is TRBJ2-1 and V is TRBV18; D gene ambiguous. This CDR3 is built from 13 residues. Deletions cut 2 bases from V and 7 bases from J, with 9 bases between. Germline loops: CDR1 KGHSH, CDR2 LQKENI. As DNA, the CDR3 is TGTGCCAGCTCACCAGTAGTACTTAATGAGCAGTTCTTC. Translating it yields CASSPVVLNEQFF. Based on the CDR3 plus reference TRBV18 and TRBJ2-1, the full variable domain is NAGVMQNPRHLVRRRGQEARLRCSPMKGHSHVYWYRQLPEEGLKFMVYLQKENIIDESGMPKERFSAEFPKEGPSILRIQQVVRGDSAAYFCASSPVVLNEQFFGPGTRLTVL.

V gene TRBV28 combines with J gene TRBJ1-2; 8 bases match TRBD1. Trimming removed 5 bases from V and 7 bases from J; junction bases left unmatched: 9. CDR3 size: 14 residues. Germline CDR1 and CDR2: MDHEN and SYDVKM. The DNA of the CDR3 is TGTGCCAGCAGTAGTCCCAGGGGGCAGTTTGGCTACACCTTC. Translation gives CASSSPRGQFGYTF.

This clone was seen just once. A read error may account for a junction end that differs from germline. The chain recombines TRBV7-6 with TRBJ2-1, with 8 bases aligning to TRBD1. Germline lookup yields CDR1 SGHVS and CDR2 FNYEAQ. The CDR3 is made up of 13 amino acids. DNA for the CDR3: TGTGCCAGCAGTCTGACAGGGGTGAATGCGCAGTTCTTC. Translation gives CASSLTGVNAQFF. Full variable domain (outside the CDR3, taken from reference TRBV7-6 and TRBJ2-1): GAGVSQSPRYKVTKRGQDVALRCDPISGHVSLYWYRQALGQGPEFLTYFNYEAQQDKSGLPNDRFSAERPEGSISTLTIQRTEQRDSAMYRCASSLTGVNAQFFGPGTRLTVL.

The chain recombines TRBV6-5 with TRBJ1-6; 9 bases are a match to TRBD1. The CDR3 consists of 14 residues. Germline CDR1 MNHEY, CDR2 SVGAGI. V lost 7 bases to trimming and J lost 9 bases; unmatched junction nucleotides: 7. The CDR3 is CASKTGTGFSPLHF. CDR3 in DNA: TGTGCCAGCAAGACCGGGACAGGGTTTTCACCCCTCCACTTT.

This clone was seen a single time. The V call is TRBV5-6, the J call TRBJ1-1; TRBD1 aligns across 9 bases. Per germline, CDR1 SGHDT and CDR2 YYEEEE. With V trimmed by 0 bases and J by 0 bases, 3 bases remained unmatched. This CDR3 is 16 amino acids long. CDR3 amino acids: CASSLVGQGLNTEAFF. The CDR3 nucleotides read TGTGCCAGCAGCTTGGTGGGACAGGGATTGAACACTGAAGCTTTCTTT.

V and J are TRBV7-2 and TRBJ2-7; 8 bases are a match to TRBD1. The V gene's germline CDR1 is SGHTA and CDR2 FQGNSA. This CDR3 spans 13 amino acids. The V gene end was trimmed by 3 bases and the J gene end by 4 bases; junction bases not matched to a gene: 2. CDR3 region: CASSFGTGYEQYF. DNA for the CDR3: TGTGCCAGCAGCTTCGGGACAGGATACGAGCAGTACTTC.

The chain has TRBV19 and TRBJ1-6; 8 positions agree with TRBD1. Germline-derived CDR1 and CDR2 are LNHDA and SQIVND (reference sequence). The CDR3 loop spans 16 amino acids. V was pared by 10 bases and J by 5 bases, with 13 bases of the junction left unmatched. CDR3 DNA sequence: TGTGCCACCACGGGGGACAGGAGTTTTAATAATTCACCCCTCCACTTT. This translates into CATTGDRSFNNSPLHF.

This chain connects TRBV5-8 to TRBJ2-7; 8 bases are a match to TRBD1. The CDR3 has 14 amino acids. V trimming: 5 bases; J trimming: 6 bases; junction bases outside the gene matches: 10. The germline V gene encodes CDR1 SGHTS and CDR2 YDEGEE. CDR3 sequence (DNA): TGTGCCAGCAGTTGGATGCAGGGGGCAAGCGAGCAGTACTTC. This encodes CASSWMQGASEQYF. Full variable domain (outside the CDR3, taken from reference TRBV5-8 and TRBJ2-7): EAGVTQSPTHLIKTRGQQATLRCSPISGHTSVYWYQQALGLGLQFLLWYDEGEERNRGNFPPRFSGRQFPNYSSELNVNALELEDSALYLCASSWMQGASEQYFGPGTRLTVT.

The CDR3 nucleotides are TGTGCCATCAGTCCTGACAGGCGCTCTGGGGCCAACGTCCTGACTTTC. This codes for CAISPDRRSGANVLTF. This sequence joins TRBV10-3 and TRBJ2-6; D might be TRBD1 (6 bases). The germline V gene has CDR1 ENHRY and CDR2 SYGVKD. This CDR3 has 16 amino acids. V was trimmed by 5 bases and J by 0 bases, leaving 11 bases between them.

This sequence joins TRBV19 and TRBJ2-7; TRBD2 is a possible D gene (7 bases). CDR1 and CDR2 (germline): LNHDA, SQIVND (reference sequence). The CDR3 has 13 amino acids. Trimming took 5 bases from V and 5 from J, leaving 13 bases between them. In nucleotides, the CDR3 is TGTGCCAGTAGTCCCTCGGGGGGCAACGAGCAGTACTTC. It is translated as CASSPSGGNEQYF.

The chain combines TRBV11-3 with TRBJ2-5; tentative D call: TRBD1 (6 bases). The V gene's germline CDR1 is SGHNT and CDR2 YENEEA. V lost 5 bases and J lost 2, with 9 bases in between. The CDR3 consists of 13 residues. The CDR3 nucleotides are TGTGCCAGCAGCCCTACAGGGCAAGAGACCCAGTACTTC. It is translated as CASSPTGQETQYF.

This chain connects TRBV27 to TRBJ2-7, with 9 bases lining up with TRBD2. The CDR3 consists of 15 residues. Germline V gives CDR1 MNHEY, CDR2 SMNVEV (reference sequence). V shed 4 bases, J shed 2 bases, and the junction held 6 bases outside the gene matches. DNA for the CDR3: TGTGCCAGCAGTTCCCCTAGCGGGAAGACCTACGAGCAGTACTTC. This sequence encodes CASSSPSGKTYEQYF.

The DNA of the CDR3 is TGTGCCAGTACCGTGACAGATAACTATGGCTACACCTTC. It specifies CASTVTDNYGYTF. The V call is TRBV19, the J call TRBJ1-2; a weak D match, TRBD1 (5 bases). Per the germline V gene, CDR1 is LNHDA and CDR2 is SQIVND (reference sequence). The CDR3 extends over 13 amino acids. V shed 7 bases and J shed 1 base, with 10 bases lying between them.

The chain joins TRBV18 to TRBJ1-2; D possibly corresponds to TRBD1 (5 bases). Germline CDR1 is KGHSH and CDR2 is LQKENI. This CDR3 contains 17 residues. The ends were cut back, 1 base at V and 5 bases at J, with 20 bases in the middle. CDR3 sequence (DNA): TGTGCCAGCTCACCACGAGGGGAGGTAGCAGCTCCATATGGCTACACCTTC. As protein: CASSPRGEVAAPYGYTF.

This sequence joins TRBV4-1 and TRBJ2-2, with 9 positions matching TRBD1. The ends lost 8 bases at V and 5 bases at J; junction bases unmatched: 9. The germline gives CDR1 MGHRA, CDR2 YSYEKL. The CDR3 has 15 amino acids. CDR3 nucleotide sequence: TGCGCCAGCCGTAAACAGGGGGCAAAGACCGGGGAGCTGTTTTTT. It is translated as CASRKQGAKTGELFF.

The V and J genes are TRBV9 and TRBJ2-2; the D gene is possibly TRBD2 (6 bases). The CDR3 totals 16 residues. CDR1 and CDR2 (germline): SGDLS, YYNGEE. The V end was cut by 0 bases, the J end by 2 bases, with 11 bases between. The CDR3 sequence: CASSVGLAANTGELFF. For the CDR3, the DNA is TGTGCCAGCAGCGTAGGGTTAGCGGCCAACACCGGGGAGCTGTTTTTT.

The chain has TRBV12-5 and TRBJ2-5, with D maybe TRBD1 (6 bases). The J call is doubtful: the DNA matches TRBJ2-7 better. Germline CDR1 is LGHNT and CDR2 is FRNRAP. The CDR3 covers 14 residues. The CDR3 protein is CASGLEQGSYEQYF. The CDR3 region has the DNA TGTGCTAGTGGTTTGGAACAGGGTTCCTACGAGCAGTACTTC.

The gene calls are TRBV19 and TRBJ1-2, with D perhaps TRBD1 (6 bases). The CDR3 contains 13 residues. Germline CDR1 LNHDA, CDR2 SQIVND (reference sequence). V was clipped by 3 bases and J by 2 bases, with 7 bases between them. CDR3 in DNA: TGTGCCAGTAGTATTAGGGGGAACTATGGCTACACCTTC. Residues: CASSIRGNYGYTF.

This chain links TRBV5-1 with TRBJ1-1, with TRBD1 as a possible D gene (5 bases). V was shortened by 4 bases and J by 3 bases, with 16 bases between the two germline ends. CDR1 and CDR2 (germline): SGHRS, YFSETQ. CDR3 length: 15 residues. The CDR3 DNA follows: TGCGCCAGCAGCCCCCCCTCGGGGGTTTACACTGAAGCTTTCTTT. Amino acid sequence: CASSPPSGVYTEAFF.

This clone was observed a single time. V gene TRBV7-2 combines with J gene TRBJ1-3; 7 positions match TRBD1. The CDR3 runs 14 residues. V trimming: 7 bases; J trimming: 5 bases; junction bases outside the gene matches: 8. The germline V gene encodes CDR1 SGHTA and CDR2 FQGNSA. As DNA, the CDR3 is TGTGCCAGCACCCCTCAGGGGGTGAGAAACACCATATATTTT. Translation: CASTPQGVRNTIYF.

The chain uses TRBV5-1 and TRBJ2-3; D is perhaps TRBD2 (6 bases). The germline V and J ends were trimmed by 5 bases and 2 bases, with 15 bases remaining between them. This CDR3 contains 15 residues. CDR1 is SGHRS and CDR2 is YFSETQ in the germline V gene. CDR3 nucleotides: TGCGCCAGCAGTCCGTTAGCGGATTACACAGATACGCAGTATTTT. Translation: CASSPLADYTDTQYF.